This T cell receptor beta chain originates from a study of blood T cell repertoires in COVID-19. In the study overall: Samples taken during acute and convalescent COVID-19 were collected in the United States, Italy and Spain. Nucleic acid was either cDNA or gDNA, and it came from T cells, B-cell-depleted T cells, or PBMCs.

Authors' processing steps: By means of reference gene primer amplification, nucleated cell counts were estimated. Sequencing used immunoSEQ multiplex PCR; TCRdb keeps in-frame clones, though not all of them. Clone size and V and J calls were adopted from that table, with D and trimming inferred from the DNA. Counted here are roughly 120,000 clones, roughly four fifths occurring once; the ten biggest clones make up about 2.5%. This receptor was identified in a man over 45 with acute or convalescent COVID-19. Sequenced: peripheral blood.

CDR3 residues: CASTRSGGQETQYF. In nucleotides, the CDR3 is TGTGCCAGCACCAGAAGCGGGGGTCAAGAGACCCAGTACTTC. This chain uses TRBV6-5 with TRBJ2-5, with 8 bases fitting TRBD2. The CDR3 is 14 amino acids. Trimming took 7 bases from V and 2 from J; bases not matched to a gene: 6. The germline CDR1 and CDR2 sequences are MNHEY and SVGAGI.